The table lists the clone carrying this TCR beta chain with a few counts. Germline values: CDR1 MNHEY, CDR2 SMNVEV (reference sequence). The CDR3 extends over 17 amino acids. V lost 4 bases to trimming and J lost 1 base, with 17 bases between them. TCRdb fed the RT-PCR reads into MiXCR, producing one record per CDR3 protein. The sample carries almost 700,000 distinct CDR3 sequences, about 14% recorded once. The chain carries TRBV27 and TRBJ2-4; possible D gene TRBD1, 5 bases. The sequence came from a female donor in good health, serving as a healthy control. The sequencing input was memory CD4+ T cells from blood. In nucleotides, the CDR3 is TGTGCCAGCAGTTCCAGGGTCCTTGCCTCGGCCAAAAACATTCAGTACTTC. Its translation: CASSSRVLASAKNIQYF.